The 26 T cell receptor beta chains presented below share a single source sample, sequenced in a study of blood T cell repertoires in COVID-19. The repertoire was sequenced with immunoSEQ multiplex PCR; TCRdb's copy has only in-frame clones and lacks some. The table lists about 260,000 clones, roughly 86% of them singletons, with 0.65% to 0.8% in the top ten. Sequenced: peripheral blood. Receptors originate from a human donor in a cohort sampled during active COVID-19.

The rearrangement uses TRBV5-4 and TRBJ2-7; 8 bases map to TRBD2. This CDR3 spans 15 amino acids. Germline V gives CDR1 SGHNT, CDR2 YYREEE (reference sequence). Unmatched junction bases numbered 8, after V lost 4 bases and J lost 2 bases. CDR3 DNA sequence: TGTGCCAGCAGCCTAGGAAGCGGGAGTGCCTACGAGCAGTACTTC. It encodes CASSLGSGSAYEQYF.

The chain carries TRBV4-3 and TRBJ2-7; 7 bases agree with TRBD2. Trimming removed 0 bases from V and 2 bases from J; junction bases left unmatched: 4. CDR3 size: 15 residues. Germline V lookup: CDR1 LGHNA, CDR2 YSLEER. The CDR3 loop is CASSQEAGVPYEQYF. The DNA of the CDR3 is TGCGCCAGCAGCCAAGAGGCGGGAGTACCCTACGAGCAGTACTTC.

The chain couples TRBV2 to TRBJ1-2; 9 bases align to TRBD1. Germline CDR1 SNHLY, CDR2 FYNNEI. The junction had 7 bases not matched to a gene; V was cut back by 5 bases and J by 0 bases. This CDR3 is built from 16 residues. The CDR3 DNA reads TGTGCCAGCAGTAAAGGACAGGGGTCGTCTAACTATGGCTACACCTTC. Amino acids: CASSKGQGSSNYGYTF.

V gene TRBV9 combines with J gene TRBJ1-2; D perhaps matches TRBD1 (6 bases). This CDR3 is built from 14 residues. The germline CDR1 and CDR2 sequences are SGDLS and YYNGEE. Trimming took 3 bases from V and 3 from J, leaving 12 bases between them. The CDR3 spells CASSEETGDYGYTF. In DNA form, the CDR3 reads TGTGCCAGCAGCGAGGAGACAGGAGACTATGGCTACACCTTC.

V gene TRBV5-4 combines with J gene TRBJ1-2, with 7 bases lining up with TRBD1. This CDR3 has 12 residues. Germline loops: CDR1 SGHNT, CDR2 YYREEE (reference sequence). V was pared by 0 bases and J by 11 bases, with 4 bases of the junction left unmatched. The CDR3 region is CASSLEGARYTF. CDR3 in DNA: TGTGCCAGCAGCTTGGAGGGGGCGCGGTACACCTTC.

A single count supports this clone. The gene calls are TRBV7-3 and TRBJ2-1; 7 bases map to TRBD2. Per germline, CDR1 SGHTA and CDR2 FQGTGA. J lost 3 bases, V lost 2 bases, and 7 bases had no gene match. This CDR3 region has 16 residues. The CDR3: CASSLDREARYNEQFF. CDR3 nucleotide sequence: TGTGCCAGCAGCTTAGATCGGGAGGCCCGCTACAATGAGCAGTTCTTC.

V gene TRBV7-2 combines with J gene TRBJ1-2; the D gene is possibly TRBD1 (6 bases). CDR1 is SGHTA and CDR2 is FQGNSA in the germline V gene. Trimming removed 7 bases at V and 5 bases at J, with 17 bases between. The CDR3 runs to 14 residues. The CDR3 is CASTRKGGAYGYTF. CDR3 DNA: TGTGCCAGCACCCGAAAGGGGGGGGCTTATGGCTACACCTTC.

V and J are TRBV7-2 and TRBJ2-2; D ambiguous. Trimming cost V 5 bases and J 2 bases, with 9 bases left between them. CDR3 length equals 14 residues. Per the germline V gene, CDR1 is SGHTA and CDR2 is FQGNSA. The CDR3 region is CASSRNSNTGELFF. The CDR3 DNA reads TGTGCCAGCAGCAGAAACAGCAACACCGGGGAGCTGTTTTTT.

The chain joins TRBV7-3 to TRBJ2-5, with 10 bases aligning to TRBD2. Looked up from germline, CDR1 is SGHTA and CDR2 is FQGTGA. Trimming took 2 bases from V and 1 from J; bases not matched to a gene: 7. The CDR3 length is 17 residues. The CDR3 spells CASSLEVLAGGQETQYF. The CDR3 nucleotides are TGTGCCAGCAGCTTAGAGGTTTTAGCGGGGGGCCAAGAGACCCAGTACTTC.

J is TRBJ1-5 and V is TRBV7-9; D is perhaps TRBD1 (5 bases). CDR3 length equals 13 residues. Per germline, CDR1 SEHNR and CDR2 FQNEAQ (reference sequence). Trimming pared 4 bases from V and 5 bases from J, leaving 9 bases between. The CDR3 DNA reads TGTGCCAGCAGCTGGGGCGGAGATCAGCCCCAGCATTTT. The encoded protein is CASSWGGDQPQHF.

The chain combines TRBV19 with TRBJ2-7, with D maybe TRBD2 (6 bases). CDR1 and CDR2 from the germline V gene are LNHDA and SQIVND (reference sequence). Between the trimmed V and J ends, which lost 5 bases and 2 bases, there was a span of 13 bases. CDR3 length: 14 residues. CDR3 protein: CASSHPGATYEQYF. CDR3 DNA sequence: TGTGCCAGTAGTCACCCGGGAGCTACCTACGAGCAGTACTTC.

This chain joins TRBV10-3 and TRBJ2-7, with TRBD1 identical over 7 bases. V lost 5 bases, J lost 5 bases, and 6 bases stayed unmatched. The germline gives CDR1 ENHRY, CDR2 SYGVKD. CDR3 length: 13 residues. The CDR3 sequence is CAISKTGLDEQYF. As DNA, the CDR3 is TGTGCCATCAGTAAGACAGGGTTGGACGAGCAGTACTTC.

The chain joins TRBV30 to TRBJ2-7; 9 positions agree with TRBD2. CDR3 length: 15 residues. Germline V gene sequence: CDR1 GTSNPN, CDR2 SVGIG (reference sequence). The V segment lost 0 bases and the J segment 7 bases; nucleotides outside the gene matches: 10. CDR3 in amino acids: CAWSVSGAGGLEQYF. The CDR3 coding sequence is TGTGCCTGGAGTGTATCAGGTGCGGGGGGGCTTGAGCAGTACTTC.

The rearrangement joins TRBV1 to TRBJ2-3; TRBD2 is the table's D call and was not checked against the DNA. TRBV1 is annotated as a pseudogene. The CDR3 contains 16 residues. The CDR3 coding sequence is TGCACCAGCGCGCCCTCGACTAGCGGTTGTACAGATACGCAGTATTTT. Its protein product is CTSAPSTSGCTDTQYF.

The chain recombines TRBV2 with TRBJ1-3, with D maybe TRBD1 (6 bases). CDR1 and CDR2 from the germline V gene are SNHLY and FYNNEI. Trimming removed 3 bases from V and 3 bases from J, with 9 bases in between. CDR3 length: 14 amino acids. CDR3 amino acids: CASSENRVGNTIYF. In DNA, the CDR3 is TGTGCCAGCAGTGAGAACAGGGTTGGAAACACCATATATTTT.

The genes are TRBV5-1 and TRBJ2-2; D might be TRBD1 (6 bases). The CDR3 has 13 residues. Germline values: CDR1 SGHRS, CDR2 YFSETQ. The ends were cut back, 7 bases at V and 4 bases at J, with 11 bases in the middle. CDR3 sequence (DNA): TGCGCCAGCTCGGTGGGGGCCACCGGGGAGCTGTTTTTT. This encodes CASSVGATGELFF.

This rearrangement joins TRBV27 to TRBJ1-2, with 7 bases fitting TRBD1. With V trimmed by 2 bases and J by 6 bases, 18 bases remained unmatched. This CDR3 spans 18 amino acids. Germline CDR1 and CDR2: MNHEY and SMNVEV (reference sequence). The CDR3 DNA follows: TGTGCCAGCAGTTTAAGGCCCAGTGGAGGGGGCAGATCTAATGGCTACACCTTC. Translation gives CASSLRPSGGGRSNGYTF.

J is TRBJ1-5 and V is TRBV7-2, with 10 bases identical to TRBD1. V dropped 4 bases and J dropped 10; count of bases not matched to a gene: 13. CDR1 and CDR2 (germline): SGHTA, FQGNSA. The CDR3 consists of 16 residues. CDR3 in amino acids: CASSSRFDRGRIPQHF. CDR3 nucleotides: TGTGCCAGCAGCTCTCGATTCGACAGGGGGCGAATCCCCCAGCATTTT.

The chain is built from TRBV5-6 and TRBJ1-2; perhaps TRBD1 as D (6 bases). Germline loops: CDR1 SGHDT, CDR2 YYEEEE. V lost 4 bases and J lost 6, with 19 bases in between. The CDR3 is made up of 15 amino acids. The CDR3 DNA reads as TGTGCCAGCAGCCCGGCCGGGGGAGGGGGTAATGGCTACACCTTC. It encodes CASSPAGGGGNGYTF.

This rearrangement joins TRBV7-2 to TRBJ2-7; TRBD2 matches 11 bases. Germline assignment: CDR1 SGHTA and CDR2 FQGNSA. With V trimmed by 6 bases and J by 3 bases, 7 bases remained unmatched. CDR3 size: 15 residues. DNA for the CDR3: TGTGCCAGCAGTCTGACTAGCGGGGAACTCTACGAGCAGTACTTC. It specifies CASSLTSGELYEQYF.

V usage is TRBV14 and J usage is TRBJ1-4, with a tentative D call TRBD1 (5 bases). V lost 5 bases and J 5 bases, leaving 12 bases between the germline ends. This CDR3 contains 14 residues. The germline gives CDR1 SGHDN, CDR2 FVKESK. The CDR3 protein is CASSNRQGNEKLFF. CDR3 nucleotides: TGTGCCAGCAGCAACCGGCAGGGAAATGAAAAACTGTTTTTT.

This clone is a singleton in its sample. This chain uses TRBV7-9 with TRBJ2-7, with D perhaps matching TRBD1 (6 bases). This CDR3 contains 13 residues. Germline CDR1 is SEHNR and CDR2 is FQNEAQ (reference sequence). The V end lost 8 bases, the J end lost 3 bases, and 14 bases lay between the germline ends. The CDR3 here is CASADRNLYEQYF. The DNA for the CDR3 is TGTGCCAGCGCAGACAGGAATCTCTACGAGCAGTACTTC.

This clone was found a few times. The CDR3 bases are TGTGCCAGCAGTTCCTTGAGCTCCTACGAGCAGTACTTC. Translated, it gives CASSSLSSYEQYF. This chain connects TRBV27 to TRBJ2-7; D not resolved. The CDR3 contains 13 residues. Germline lookup yields CDR1 MNHEY and CDR2 SMNVEV (reference sequence). Trimming cost V 4 bases and J 0 bases, with 7 bases left between them.

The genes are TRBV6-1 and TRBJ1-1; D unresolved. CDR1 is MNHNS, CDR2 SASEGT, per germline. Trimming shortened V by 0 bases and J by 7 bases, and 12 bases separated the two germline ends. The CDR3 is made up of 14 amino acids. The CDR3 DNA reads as TGTGCCAGCAGTGAAGCGAGGTTGGTGGGTGAAGCTTTCTTT. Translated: CASSEARLVGEAFF.

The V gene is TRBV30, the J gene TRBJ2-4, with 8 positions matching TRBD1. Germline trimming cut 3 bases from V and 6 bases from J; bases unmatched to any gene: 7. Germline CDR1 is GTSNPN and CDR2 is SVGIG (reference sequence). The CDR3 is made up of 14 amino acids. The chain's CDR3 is CAWSAGGAGNIQYF. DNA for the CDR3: TGTGCCTGGAGCGCAGGGGGCGCGGGAAACATTCAGTACTTC.

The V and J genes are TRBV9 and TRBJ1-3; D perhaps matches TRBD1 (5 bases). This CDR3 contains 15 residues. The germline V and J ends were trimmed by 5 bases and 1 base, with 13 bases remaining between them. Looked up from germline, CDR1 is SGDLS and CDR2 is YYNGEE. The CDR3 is CASSLQDTSGNTIYF. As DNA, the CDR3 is TGTGCCAGCAGTCTTCAGGACACGTCTGGAAACACCATATATTTT.